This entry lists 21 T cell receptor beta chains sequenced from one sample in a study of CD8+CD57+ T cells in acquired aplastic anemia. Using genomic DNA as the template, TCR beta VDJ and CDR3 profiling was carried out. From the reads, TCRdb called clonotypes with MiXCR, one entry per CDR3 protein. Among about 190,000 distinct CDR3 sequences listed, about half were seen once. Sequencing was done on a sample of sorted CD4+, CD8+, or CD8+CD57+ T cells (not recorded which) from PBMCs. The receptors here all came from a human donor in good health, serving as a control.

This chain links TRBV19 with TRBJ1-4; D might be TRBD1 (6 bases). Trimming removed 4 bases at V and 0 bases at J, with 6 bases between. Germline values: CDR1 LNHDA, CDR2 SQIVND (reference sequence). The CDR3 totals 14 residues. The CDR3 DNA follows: TGTGCCAGTAGTACAGGGGCAACTAATGAAAAACTGTTTTTT. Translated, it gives CASSTGATNEKLFF.

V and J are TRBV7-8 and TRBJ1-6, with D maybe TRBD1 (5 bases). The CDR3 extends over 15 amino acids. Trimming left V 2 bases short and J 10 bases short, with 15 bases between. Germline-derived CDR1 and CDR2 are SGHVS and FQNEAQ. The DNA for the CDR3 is TGTGCCAGCAGCTTAACCCCAGGGTCGGGCTCACCCCTCCACTTT. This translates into CASSLTPGSGSPLHF.

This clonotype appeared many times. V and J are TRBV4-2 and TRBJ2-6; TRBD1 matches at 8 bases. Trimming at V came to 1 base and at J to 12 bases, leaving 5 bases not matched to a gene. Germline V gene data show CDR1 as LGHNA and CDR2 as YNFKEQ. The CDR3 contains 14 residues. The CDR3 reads CASSQVTGDGVLTF. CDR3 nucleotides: TGTGCCAGCAGCCAAGTGACAGGGGACGGCGTCCTGACTTTC.

The CDR3 sequence: CASSKPRVSEQYF. CDR3 DNA sequence: TGTGCCAGCAGTAAACCTAGGGTGAGCGAGCAGTACTTC. V usage is TRBV6-6 and J usage is TRBJ2-7; D remains ambiguous. Germline assignment: CDR1 MNHNY and CDR2 SVGAGI (reference sequence). The V end was cut by 5 bases, the J end by 6 bases, with 14 bases between. This CDR3 is 13 amino acids long.

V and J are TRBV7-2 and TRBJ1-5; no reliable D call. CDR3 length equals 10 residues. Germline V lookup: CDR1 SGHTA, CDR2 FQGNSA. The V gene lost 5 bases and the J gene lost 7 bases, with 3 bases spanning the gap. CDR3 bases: TGTGCCAGCAGCCTACAGCCCCAGCATTTT. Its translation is CASSLQPQHF. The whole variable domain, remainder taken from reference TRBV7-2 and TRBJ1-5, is GAGVSQSPSNKVTEKGKDVELRCDPISGHTALYWYRQSLGQGLEFLIYFQGNSAPDKSGLPSDRFSAERTGGSVSTLTIQRTQQEDSAVYLCASSLQPQHFGDGTRLSIL.

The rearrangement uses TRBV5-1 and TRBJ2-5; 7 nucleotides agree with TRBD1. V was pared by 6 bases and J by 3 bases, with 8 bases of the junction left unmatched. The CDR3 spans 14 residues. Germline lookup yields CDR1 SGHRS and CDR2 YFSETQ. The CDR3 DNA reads TGCGCCAGCACCCGACAGGGAATCGAAGAGACCCAGTACTTC. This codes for CASTRQGIEETQYF. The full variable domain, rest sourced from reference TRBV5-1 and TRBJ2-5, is KAGVTQTPRYLIKTRGQQVTLSCSPISGHRSVSWYQQTPGQGLQFLFEYFSETQRNKGNFPGRFSGRQFSNSRSEMNVSTLELGDSALYLCASTRQGIEETQYFGPGTRLLVL.

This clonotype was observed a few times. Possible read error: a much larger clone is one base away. The CDR3 DNA sequence: TGCGCCAGCAGCCGAGTAGGGACAGGGGGCGAGACCCAGTACTTC. Translated: CASSRVGTGGETQYF. The rearrangement uses TRBV7-2 and TRBJ2-5; 12 bases align to TRBD1. CDR3 size: 15 residues. Germline CDR1 reads SGHTA; CDR2 reads FQGNSA.

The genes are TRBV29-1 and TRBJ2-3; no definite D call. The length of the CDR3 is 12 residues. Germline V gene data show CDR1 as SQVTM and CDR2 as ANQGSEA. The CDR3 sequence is CSRSRYTDTQYF. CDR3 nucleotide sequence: TGCAGTCGCTCGAGGTACACAGATACGCAGTATTTT.

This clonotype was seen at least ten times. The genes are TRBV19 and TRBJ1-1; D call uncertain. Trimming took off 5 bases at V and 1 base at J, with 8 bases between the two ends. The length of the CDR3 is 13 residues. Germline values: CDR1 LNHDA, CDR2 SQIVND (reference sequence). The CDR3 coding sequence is TGTGCCAGTAGTGTTCGGGGGAACACTGAAGCTTTCTTT. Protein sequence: CASSVRGNTEAFF.

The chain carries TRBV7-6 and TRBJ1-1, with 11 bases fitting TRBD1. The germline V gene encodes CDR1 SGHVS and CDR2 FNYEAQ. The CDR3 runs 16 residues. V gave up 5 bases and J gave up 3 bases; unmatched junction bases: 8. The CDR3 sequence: CASSPGTGGLDTEAFF. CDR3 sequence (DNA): TGTGCCAGCAGCCCCGGGACAGGGGGTTTGGACACTGAAGCTTTCTTT.

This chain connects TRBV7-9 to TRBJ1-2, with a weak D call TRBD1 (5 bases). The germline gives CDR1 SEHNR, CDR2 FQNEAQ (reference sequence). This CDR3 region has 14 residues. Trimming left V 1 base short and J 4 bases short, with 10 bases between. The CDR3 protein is CASSLGETAYGYTF. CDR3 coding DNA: TGTGCCAGCAGCTTAGGGGAGACAGCCTATGGCTACACCTTC.

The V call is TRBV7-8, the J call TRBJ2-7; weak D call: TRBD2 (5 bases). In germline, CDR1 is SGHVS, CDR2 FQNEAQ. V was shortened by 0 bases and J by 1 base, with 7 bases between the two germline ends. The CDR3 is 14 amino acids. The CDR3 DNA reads TGTGCCAGCAGCTTAGCCGGGGATTCCTACGAGCAGTACTTC. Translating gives CASSLAGDSYEQYF.

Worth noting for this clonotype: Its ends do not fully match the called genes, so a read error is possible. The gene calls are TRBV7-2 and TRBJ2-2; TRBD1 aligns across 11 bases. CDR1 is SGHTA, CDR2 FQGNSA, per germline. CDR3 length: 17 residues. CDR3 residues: CASSLVDRGLYTGELFF. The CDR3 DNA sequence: TGTGCCAGCAGTTTAGTGGACAGGGGGCTTTACACCGGGGAGCTGTTTTTT.

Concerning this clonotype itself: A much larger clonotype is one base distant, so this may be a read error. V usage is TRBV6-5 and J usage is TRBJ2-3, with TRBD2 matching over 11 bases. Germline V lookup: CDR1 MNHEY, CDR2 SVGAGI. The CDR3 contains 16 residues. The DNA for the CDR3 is TGTGCCGGCAGTTCGCTAGCGGGGGGATCCACAGATACGCAGTATTTT. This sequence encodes CAGSSLAGGSTDTQYF.

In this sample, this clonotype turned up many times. The CDR3 spells CASRGSDRVGTQYF. As DNA, the CDR3 is TGTGCCAGCAGAGGATCAGACAGGGTGGGTACGCAGTATTTT. The chain uses TRBV6-2 or TRBV6-3 and TRBJ2-3; 7 bases match TRBD1. V was clipped by 6 bases and J by 8 bases; unmatched bases: 11. The CDR3 is 14 amino acids. Germline V gene sequence: CDR1 MNHEY, CDR2 SVGEGT.

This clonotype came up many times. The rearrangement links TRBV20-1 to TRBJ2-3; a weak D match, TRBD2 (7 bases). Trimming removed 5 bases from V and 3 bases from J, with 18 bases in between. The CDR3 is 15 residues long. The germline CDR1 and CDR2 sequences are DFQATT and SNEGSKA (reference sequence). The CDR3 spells CSAPVGGLRTDTQYF. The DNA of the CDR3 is TGCAGTGCTCCGGTCGGGGGGCTTAGAACAGATACGCAGTATTTT.

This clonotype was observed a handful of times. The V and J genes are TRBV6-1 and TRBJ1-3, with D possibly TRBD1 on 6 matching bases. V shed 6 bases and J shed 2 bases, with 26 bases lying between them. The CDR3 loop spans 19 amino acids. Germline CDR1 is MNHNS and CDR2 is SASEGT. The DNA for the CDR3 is TGTGCCAGCAGCCGGCGCGGGGGCCGTTCTAATTCCCCTGGAAACACCATATATTTT. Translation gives CASSRRGGRSNSPGNTIYF.

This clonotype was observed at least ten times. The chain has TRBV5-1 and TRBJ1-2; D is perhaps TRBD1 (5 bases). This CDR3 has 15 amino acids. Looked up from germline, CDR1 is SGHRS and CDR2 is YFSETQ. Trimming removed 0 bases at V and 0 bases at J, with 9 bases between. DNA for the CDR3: TGCGCCAGCAGCTTGGGTGGGACGTCTAACTATGGCTACACCTTC. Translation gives CASSLGGTSNYGYTF. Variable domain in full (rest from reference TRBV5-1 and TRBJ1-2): KAGVTQTPRYLIKTRGQQVTLSCSPISGHRSVSWYQQTPGQGLQFLFEYFSETQRNKGNFPGRFSGRQFSNSRSEMNVSTLELGDSALYLCASSLGGTSNYGYTFGSGTRLTVV.

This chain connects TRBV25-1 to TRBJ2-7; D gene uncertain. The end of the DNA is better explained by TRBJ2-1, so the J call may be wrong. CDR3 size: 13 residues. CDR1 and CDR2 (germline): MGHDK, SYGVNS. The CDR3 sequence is CASSENDDNEQFF. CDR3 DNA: TGTGCCAGCAGTGAAAACGACGACAATGAGCAGTTCTTC.

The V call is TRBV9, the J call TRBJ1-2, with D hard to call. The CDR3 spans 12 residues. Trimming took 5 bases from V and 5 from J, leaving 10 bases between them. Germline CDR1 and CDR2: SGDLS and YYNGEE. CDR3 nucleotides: TGTGCCAGCAGTGAACTTACGTATGGCTACACCTTC. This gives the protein CASSELTYGYTF.

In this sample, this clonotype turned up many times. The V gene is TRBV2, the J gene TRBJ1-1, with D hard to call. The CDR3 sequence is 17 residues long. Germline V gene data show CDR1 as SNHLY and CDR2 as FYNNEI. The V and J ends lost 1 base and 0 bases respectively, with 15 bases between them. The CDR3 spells CASSEGGGLFMNTEAFF. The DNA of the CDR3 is TGTGCCAGCAGTGAAGGAGGAGGATTATTCATGAACACTGAAGCTTTCTTT.